Shown below are 4 T cell receptor beta chains from a single sample sequenced in a study of shared clonotypes between healthy human individuals. Sequenced by immunoSEQ multiplex PCR; TCRdb stores in-frame clones only, minus some. Here the sample spans 2.3 million or so clones, over 90% being singletons. Sequencing used naive CD4+ T cells from PBMCs. Specified subset: CD45RA+ positively selected. The receptors shown here come from a young man in good health. Some clones in this sample may be carry-over from other donors' samples.

The rearrangement links TRBV4-3 to TRBJ2-7, with D tentatively TRBD1 (7 bases). This CDR3 contains 16 residues. CDR1 is LGHNA and CDR2 is YSLEER in the germline V gene. The V end was cut by 0 bases, the J end by 0 bases, with 12 bases between. The CDR3 DNA reads as TGCGCCAGCAGCCAAGATGGGGGGACAGCCTCCTACGAGCAGTACTTC. Amino acid sequence: CASSQDGGTASYEQYF.

V is TRBV5-1 and J is TRBJ2-2, with 10 bases matching TRBD1. CDR1 SGHRS and CDR2 YFSETQ come from the germline V gene. Trimming took 2 bases from V and 3 from J; bases not matched to a gene: 4. CDR3 length: 16 amino acids. The CDR3 reads CASSFAGTGDTGELFF. Written as DNA, the CDR3 is TGCGCCAGCAGCTTCGCCGGGACAGGGGACACCGGGGAGCTGTTTTTT.

This clone was recorded only once. The sample holds other DNA sequences that translate to the same CDR3. The chain couples TRBV15 to TRBJ2-1, with 10 bases lining up with TRBD2. Germline V gene sequence: CDR1 LNHNV, CDR2 YYDKDF (reference sequence). J was trimmed by 5 bases and V by 1 base; bases with no gene match: 2. The CDR3 is made up of 15 amino acids. Here the CDR3 reads CATSRGTSGNNEQFF. The CDR3 DNA follows: TGTGCCACCAGCAGAGGAACTAGCGGGAACAATGAGCAGTTCTTC.

The chain couples TRBV6-6 to TRBJ1-2; the D gene is possibly TRBD1 (5 bases). This CDR3 spans 14 amino acids. Looked up from germline, CDR1 is MNHNY and CDR2 is SVGAGI (reference sequence). The germline V and J ends were trimmed by 4 bases and 2 bases, with 11 bases remaining between them. CDR3 sequence: CASSSGTANYGYTF. The CDR3 nucleotides are TGTGCCAGCAGTTCCGGGACTGCGAACTATGGCTACACCTTC.